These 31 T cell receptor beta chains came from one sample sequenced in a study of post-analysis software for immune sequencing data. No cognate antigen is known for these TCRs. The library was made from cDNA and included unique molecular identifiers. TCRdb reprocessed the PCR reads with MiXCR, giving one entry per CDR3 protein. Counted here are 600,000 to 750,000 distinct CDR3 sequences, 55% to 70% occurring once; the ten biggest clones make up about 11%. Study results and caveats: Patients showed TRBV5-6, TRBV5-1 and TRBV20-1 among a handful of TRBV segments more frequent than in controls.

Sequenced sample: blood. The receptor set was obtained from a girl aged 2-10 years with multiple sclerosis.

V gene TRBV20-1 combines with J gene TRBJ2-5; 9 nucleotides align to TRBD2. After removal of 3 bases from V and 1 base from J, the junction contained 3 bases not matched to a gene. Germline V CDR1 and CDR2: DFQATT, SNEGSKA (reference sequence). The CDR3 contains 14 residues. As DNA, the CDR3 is TGCAGTGCTAGTAGCGGGAGTCGCCAAGAGACCCAGTACTTC. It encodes CSASSGSRQETQYF.

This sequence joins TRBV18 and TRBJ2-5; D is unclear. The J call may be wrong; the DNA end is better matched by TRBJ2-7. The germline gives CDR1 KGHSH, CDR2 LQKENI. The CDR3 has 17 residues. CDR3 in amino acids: CASSYFHLLRPLDEQYF. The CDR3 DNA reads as TGTGCCAGCTCGTACTTTCATTTATTGAGGCCCCTCGACGAGCAGTACTTC.

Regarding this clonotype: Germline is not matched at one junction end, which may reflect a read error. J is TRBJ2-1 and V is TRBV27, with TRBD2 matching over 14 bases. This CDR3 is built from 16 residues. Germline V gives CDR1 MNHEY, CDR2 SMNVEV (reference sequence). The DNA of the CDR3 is TGTGCCAACAGTTCGACTAGCGGGGGGGTCTTCAATGAGCAGTTCTTC. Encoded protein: CANSSTSGGVFNEQFF.

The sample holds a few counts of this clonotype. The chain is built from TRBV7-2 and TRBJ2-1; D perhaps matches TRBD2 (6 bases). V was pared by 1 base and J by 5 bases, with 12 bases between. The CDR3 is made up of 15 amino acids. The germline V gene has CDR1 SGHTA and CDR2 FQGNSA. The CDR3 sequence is CASSLVGGTNNEQFF. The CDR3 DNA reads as TGTGCCAGCAGCTTAGTCGGGGGTACCAACAATGAGCAGTTCTTC.

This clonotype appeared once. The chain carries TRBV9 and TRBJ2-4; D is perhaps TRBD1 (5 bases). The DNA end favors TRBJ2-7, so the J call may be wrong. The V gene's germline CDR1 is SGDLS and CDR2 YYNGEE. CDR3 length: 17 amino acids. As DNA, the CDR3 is TGTGCCAGCAGCGCCCCTATGACAGCCCCGAGCTCCTACGAGCAGTACTTC. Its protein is CASSAPMTAPSSYEQYF.

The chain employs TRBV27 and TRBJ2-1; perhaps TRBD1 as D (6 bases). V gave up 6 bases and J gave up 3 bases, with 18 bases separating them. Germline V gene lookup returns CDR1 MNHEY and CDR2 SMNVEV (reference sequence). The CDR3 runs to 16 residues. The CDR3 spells CASSETGTGHYNEQFF. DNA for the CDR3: TGTGCCAGCAGCGAAACAGGGACCGGGCACTACAATGAGCAGTTCTTC.

The CDR3 DNA sequence: TGTGCCAGCAGTTTCGGACAGGGGTTGAATCAGCCCCAGCATTTT. This encodes CASSFGQGLNQPQHF. The chain has TRBV28 and TRBJ1-5; 9 bases fit TRBD1. The germline V gene has CDR1 MDHEN and CDR2 SYDVKM. The length of the CDR3 is 15 residues. Trimming took 3 bases from V and 4 from J; bases not matched to a gene: 4.

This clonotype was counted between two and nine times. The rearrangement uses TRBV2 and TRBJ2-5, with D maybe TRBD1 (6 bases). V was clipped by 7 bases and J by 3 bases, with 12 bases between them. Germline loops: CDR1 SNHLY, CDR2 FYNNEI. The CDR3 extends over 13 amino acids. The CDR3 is CASNGDRKETQYF. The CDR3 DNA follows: TGTGCCAGCAACGGCGACAGGAAAGAGACCCAGTACTTC.

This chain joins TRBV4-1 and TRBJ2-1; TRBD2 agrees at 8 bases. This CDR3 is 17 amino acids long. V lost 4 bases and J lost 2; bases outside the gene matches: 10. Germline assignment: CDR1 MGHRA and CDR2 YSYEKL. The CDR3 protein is CASSPPWGRGAYNEQFF. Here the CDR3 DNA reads TGCGCCAGCAGCCCCCCCTGGGGGCGGGGGGCCTACAATGAGCAGTTCTTC.

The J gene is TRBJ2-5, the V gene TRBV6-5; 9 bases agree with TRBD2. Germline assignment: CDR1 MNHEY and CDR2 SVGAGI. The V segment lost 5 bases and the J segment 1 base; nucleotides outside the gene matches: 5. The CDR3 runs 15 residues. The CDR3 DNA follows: TGTGCCAGCAGTGCGTCGACTAGCGGCCAAGAGACCCAGTACTTC. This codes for CASSASTSGQETQYF.

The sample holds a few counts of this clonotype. The CDR3 region is CSAIFVESYTYNEQFF. The CDR3 nucleotides read TGCAGTGCCATATTCGTGGAGTCATACACCTACAATGAGCAGTTCTTC. The J gene is TRBJ2-1, the V gene TRBV20-1, with unresolved D. The CDR3 is 16 amino acids. Germline V CDR1 and CDR2: DFQATT, SNEGSKA (reference sequence). The V end was cut by 6 bases, the J end by 2 bases, with 20 bases between.

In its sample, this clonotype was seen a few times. The CDR3 region is CSAGTSGRPNEQFF. The CDR3 DNA is TGCAGTGCGGGGACTAGCGGGAGACCCAATGAGCAGTTCTTC. The chain carries TRBV20-1 and TRBJ2-1, with 14 bases identical to TRBD2. In germline, CDR1 is DFQATT, CDR2 SNEGSKA (reference sequence). The junction had 4 bases not matched to a gene; V was cut back by 6 bases and J by 6 bases. The CDR3 is 14 residues long.

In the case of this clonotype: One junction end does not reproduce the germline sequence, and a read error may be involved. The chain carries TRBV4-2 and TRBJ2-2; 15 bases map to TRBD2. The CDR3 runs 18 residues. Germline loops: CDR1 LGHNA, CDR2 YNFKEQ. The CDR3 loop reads CAGSQGLAGGPDTGELFF. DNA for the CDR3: TGTGCCGGCAGCCAAGGACTAGCGGGGGGGCCGGACACCGGGGAGCTGTTTTTT.

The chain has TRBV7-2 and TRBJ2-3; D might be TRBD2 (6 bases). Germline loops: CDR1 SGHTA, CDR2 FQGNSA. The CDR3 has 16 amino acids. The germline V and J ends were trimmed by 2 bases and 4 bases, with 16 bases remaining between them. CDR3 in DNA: TGTGCCAGCAGCTTATATACGGGAGTACTCGCAGATACGCAGTATTTT. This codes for CASSLYTGVLADTQYF.

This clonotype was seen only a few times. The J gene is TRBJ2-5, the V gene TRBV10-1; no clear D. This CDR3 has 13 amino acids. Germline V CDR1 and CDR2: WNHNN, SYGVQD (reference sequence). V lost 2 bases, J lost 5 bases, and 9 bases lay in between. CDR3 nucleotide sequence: TGCGCCAGCAGTGAGCTCGGTCTCGAGACCCAGTACTTC. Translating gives CASSELGLETQYF.

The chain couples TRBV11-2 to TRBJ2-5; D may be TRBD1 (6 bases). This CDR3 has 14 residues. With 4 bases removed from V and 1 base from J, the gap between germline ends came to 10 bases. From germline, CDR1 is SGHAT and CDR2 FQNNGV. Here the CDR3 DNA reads TGTGCCAGCAGCTCTTGGACAGCCCAAGAGACCCAGTACTTC. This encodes CASSSWTAQETQYF.

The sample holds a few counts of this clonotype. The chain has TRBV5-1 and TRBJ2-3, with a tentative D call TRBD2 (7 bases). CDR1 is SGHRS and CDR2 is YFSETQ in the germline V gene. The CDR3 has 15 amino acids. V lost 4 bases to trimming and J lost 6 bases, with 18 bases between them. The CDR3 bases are TGCGCCAGCAGCCCCACTGGGGGGGCCGGGGATACGCAGTATTTT. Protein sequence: CASSPTGGAGDTQYF.

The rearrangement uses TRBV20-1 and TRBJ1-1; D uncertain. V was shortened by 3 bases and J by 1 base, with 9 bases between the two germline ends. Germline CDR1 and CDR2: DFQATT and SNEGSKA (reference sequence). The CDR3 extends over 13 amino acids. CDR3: CSASLHGNTEAFF. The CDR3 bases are TGCAGTGCTAGCTTACATGGGAACACTGAAGCTTTCTTT.

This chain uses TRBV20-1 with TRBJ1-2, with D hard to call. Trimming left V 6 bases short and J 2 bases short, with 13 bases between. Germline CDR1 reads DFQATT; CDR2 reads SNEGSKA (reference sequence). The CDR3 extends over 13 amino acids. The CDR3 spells CSAPNPPNYGYTF. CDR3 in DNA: TGCAGTGCCCCTAATCCGCCAAACTATGGCTACACCTTC.

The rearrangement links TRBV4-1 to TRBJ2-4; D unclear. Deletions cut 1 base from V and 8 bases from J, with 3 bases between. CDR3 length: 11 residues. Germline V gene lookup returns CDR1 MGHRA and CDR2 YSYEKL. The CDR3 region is CASSQVDIQYF. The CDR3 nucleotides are TGCGCCAGCAGCCAAGTTGACATTCAGTACTTC.

The CDR3 spells CASSQAPGDRGLPLHF. The CDR3, as DNA: TGTGCCAGCAGCCAGGCCCCAGGGGACAGGGGGCTTCCCCTCCACTTT. This rearrangement joins TRBV4-2 to TRBJ1-6; 12 bases match TRBD1. Looked up from germline, CDR1 is LGHNA and CDR2 is YNFKEQ. The CDR3 sequence is 16 residues long. V gave up 3 bases and J gave up 13 bases; unmatched junction bases: 10.

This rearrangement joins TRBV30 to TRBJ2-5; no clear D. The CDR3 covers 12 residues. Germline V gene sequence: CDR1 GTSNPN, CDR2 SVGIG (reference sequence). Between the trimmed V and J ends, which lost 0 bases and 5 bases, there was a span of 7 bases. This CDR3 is CAWSVTSETQYF. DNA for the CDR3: TGTGCCTGGAGTGTTACCTCCGAGACCCAGTACTTC. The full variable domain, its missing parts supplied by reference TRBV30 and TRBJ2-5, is SQTIHQWPATLVQPVGSPLSLECTVEGTSNPNLYWYRQAAGRGLQLLFYSVGIGQISSEVPQNLSASRPQDRQFILSSKKLLLSDSGFYLCAWSVTSETQYFGPGTRLLVL.

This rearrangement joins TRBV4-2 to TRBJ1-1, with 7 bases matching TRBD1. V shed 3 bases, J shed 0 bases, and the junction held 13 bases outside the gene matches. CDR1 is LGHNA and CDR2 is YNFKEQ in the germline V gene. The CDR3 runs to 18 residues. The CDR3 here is CASSHATGRSPMNTEAFF. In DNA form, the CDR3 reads TGTGCCAGCAGCCACGCGACAGGGCGTTCCCCCATGAACACTGAAGCTTTCTTT.

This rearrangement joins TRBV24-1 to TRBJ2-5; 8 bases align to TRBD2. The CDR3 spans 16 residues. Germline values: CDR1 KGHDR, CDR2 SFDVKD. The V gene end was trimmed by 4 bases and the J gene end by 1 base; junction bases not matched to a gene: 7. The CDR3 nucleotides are TGTGCCACCAGTGACGCCCCGGGGGGGCCCCAAGAGACCCAGTACTTC. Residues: CATSDAPGGPQETQYF.

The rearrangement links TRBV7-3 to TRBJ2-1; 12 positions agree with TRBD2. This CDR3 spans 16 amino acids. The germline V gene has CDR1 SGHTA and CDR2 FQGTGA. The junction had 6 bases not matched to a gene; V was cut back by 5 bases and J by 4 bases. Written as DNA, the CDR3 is TGTGCCAGCAGCGGAATCGGGACTAGCGGGTACAATGAGCAGTTCTTC. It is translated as CASSGIGTSGYNEQFF.

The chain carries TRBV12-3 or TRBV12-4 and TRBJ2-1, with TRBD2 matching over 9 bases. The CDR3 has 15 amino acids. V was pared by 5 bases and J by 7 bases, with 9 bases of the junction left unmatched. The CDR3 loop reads CASSPPGLAFNEQFF. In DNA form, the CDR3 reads TGTGCCAGCAGTCCTCCGGGACTAGCATTTAATGAGCAGTTCTTC.

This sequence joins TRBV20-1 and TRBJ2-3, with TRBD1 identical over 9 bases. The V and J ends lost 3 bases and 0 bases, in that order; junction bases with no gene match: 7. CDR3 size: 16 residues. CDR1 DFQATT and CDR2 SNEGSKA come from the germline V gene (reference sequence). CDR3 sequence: CSASPTGGLSTDTQYF. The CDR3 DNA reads TGCAGTGCTAGTCCCACAGGGGGCCTAAGCACAGATACGCAGTATTTT.

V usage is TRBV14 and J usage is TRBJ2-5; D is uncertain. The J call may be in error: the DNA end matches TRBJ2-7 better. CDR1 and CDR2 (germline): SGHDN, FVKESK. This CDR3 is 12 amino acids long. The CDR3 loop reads CASSQYGYEQYF. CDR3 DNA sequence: TGTGCCAGCAGCCAATACGGCTACGAGCAGTACTTC.

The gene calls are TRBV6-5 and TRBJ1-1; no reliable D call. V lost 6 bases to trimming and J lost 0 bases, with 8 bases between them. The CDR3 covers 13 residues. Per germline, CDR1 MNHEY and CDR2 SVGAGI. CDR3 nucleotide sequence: TGTGCCAGCAGACAGACCATGAACACTGAAGCTTTCTTT. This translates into CASRQTMNTEAFF.

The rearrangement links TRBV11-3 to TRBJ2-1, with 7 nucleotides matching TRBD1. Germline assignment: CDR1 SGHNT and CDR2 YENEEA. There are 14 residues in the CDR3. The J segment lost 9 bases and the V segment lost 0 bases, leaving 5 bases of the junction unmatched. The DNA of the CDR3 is TGTGCCAGCAGCTTAGATCTACAGGGGAGTGAGCAGTTCTTC. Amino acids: CASSLDLQGSEQFF. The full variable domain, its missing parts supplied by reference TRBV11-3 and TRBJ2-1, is EAGVVQSPRYKIIEKKQPVAFWCNPISGHNTLYWYLQNLGQGPELLIRYENEEAVDDSQLPKDRFSAERLKGVDSTLKIQPAELGDSAVYLCASSLDLQGSEQFFGPGTRLTVL.

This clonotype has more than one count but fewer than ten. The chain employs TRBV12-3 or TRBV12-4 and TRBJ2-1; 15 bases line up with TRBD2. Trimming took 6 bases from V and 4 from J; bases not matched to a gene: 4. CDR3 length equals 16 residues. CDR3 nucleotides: TGTGCCAGCAGAAGGACTAGCGGGAGGGTATACAATGAGCAGTTCTTC. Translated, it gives CASRRTSGRVYNEQFF.